These 31 T cell receptor beta chains were sequenced from one sample in a study of cytomegalovirus exposure and HLA in healthy donors. Primers for the PCR totalled 60 Vbeta and 13 Jbeta. Measured with immunoSEQ multiplex PCR; TCRdb has only the in-frame clones, and not every one. The data show 110,000 to 150,000 clones, around 79% seen once. Sequencing used PBMCs. These receptors came from a male donor in good health and CMV-seronegative.

The CDR3 DNA sequence: TGCGCCAGCAGCTTGCGCGTTACAGGGGACGAGCAGTACTTC. This sequence encodes CASSLRVTGDEQYF. V gene TRBV5-1 combines with J gene TRBJ2-7; 7 nucleotides agree with TRBD1. The CDR3 is made up of 14 amino acids. V shed 1 base and J 5 bases; nucleotides not matched to a gene: 6. The V gene's germline CDR1 is SGHRS and CDR2 YFSETQ.

The chain combines TRBV11-3 with TRBJ1-2; D gene uncertain. The CDR3 extends over 16 amino acids. V was trimmed by 1 base and J by 6 bases, leaving 18 bases between them. CDR1 SGHNT and CDR2 YENEEA come from the germline V gene. In DNA form, the CDR3 reads TGTGCCAGCAGCTTAGGTTCAGCGGCCGGAAGAGATGGCTACACCTTC. This translates into CASSLGSAAGRDGYTF.

The chain is built from TRBV5-1 and TRBJ2-5, with 9 nucleotides matching TRBD1. From germline, CDR1 is SGHRS and CDR2 YFSETQ. The V segment lost 4 bases and the J segment 3 bases; nucleotides outside the gene matches: 4. CDR3 length equals 14 residues. The CDR3 loop reads CASSRGQGKETQYF. CDR3 nucleotide sequence: TGCGCCAGCAGCCGAGGACAGGGGAAAGAGACCCAGTACTTC.

The rearrangement uses TRBV9 and TRBJ2-6; D is possibly TRBD1 (6 bases). CDR3 length: 18 residues. CDR1 and CDR2 from the germline V gene are SGDLS and YYNGEE. Trimming took 0 bases from V and 2 from J, leaving 15 bases between them. The CDR3 bases are TGTGCCAGCAGCGTAGAGTCCAGGGGTGGGGCTGGGGCCAACGTCCTGACTTTC. It codes for CASSVESRGGAGANVLTF.

The rearrangement joins TRBV5-4 to TRBJ1-1; tentatively, D is TRBD1 (6 bases). Trimming took 4 bases from V and 1 from J, leaving 14 bases between them. The germline CDR1 and CDR2 sequences are SGHNT and YYREEE (reference sequence). This CDR3 spans 15 amino acids. The DNA for the CDR3 is TGTGCCAGCAGCCCACCTGACAGGCCGAACACTGAAGCTTTCTTT. This codes for CASSPPDRPNTEAFF.

The chain links TRBV19 to TRBJ2-1, with 8 bases that match TRBD2. Germline loops: CDR1 LNHDA, CDR2 SQIVND (reference sequence). The junction had 13 bases not matched to a gene; V was cut back by 10 bases and J by 5 bases. The CDR3 is 15 amino acids. The chain's CDR3 is CATNTPGTRHNEQFF. The DNA of the CDR3 is TGTGCCACGAACACCCCCGGGACTAGACACAATGAGCAGTTCTTC.

The V gene is TRBV2, the J gene TRBJ1-4, with unresolved D. With 4 bases removed from V and 13 bases from J, the gap between germline ends came to 13 bases. CDR1 and CDR2 from the germline V gene are SNHLY and FYNNEI. The CDR3 loop spans 12 amino acids. The CDR3 DNA is TGTGCCAGCAGTGGGGCCTCGCGTAGACTGTTTTTT. Translation gives CASSGASRRLFF.

This clone was counted once. The chain combines TRBV19 with TRBJ2-7; 7 bases map to TRBD2. Germline assignment: CDR1 LNHDA and CDR2 SQIVND (reference sequence). The CDR3 extends over 17 amino acids. Trimming cost V 3 bases and J 9 bases; bases outside gene matches: 20. DNA of the CDR3: TGTGCCAGTAGTATCCTCGGGGCTAGCGGCGAAACTCTTGGGCAGTACTTC. It codes for CASSILGASGETLGQYF. Together with reference TRBV19 and TRBJ2-7, the CDR3 gives the full variable domain: DGGITQSPKYLFRKEGQNVTLSCEQNLNHDAMYWYRQDPGQGLRLIYYSQIVNDFQKGDIAEGYSVSREKKESFPLTVTSAQKNPTAFYLCASSILGASGETLGQYFGPGTRLTVT.

This chain connects TRBV7-8 to TRBJ1-1, with a possible D match to TRBD1 (5 bases). CDR1 is SGHVS, CDR2 FQNEAQ, per germline. Trimming cost V 3 bases and J 1 base, with 15 bases left between them. The CDR3 contains 16 residues. The CDR3 protein is CASSFLRKTENTEAFF. In nucleotides, the CDR3 is TGTGCCAGCAGCTTCTTAAGGAAGACAGAGAACACTGAAGCTTTCTTT.

This clone showed up just once. V and J are TRBV6-1 and TRBJ1-5, with 7 bases fitting TRBD1. This CDR3 has 12 residues. Germline V lookup: CDR1 MNHNS, CDR2 SASEGT. V was clipped by 10 bases and J by 4 bases; unmatched bases: 4. Here the CDR3 DNA reads TGTGCCACCCGGGGACAGAATCAGCCCCAGCATTTT. Translated: CATRGQNQPQHF.

The chain uses TRBV7-3 and TRBJ2-1; 12 positions agree with TRBD2. The V segment lost 4 bases and the J segment 4 bases; nucleotides outside the gene matches: 5. This CDR3 region has 16 residues. The germline V gene encodes CDR1 SGHTA and CDR2 FQGTGA. The CDR3 here is CASSSGLAGTYNEQFF. The CDR3 bases are TGTGCCAGCAGCTCCGGACTAGCGGGGACTTACAATGAGCAGTTCTTC.

This rearrangement joins TRBV2 to TRBJ2-1, with 8 bases matching TRBD2. The CDR3 consists of 17 residues. With 6 bases clipped from V and 3 bases from J, the junction kept 13 bases outside the gene matches. Per germline, CDR1 SNHLY and CDR2 FYNNEI. DNA of the CDR3: TGTGCCAGCAGACTCAGGACAAGCGGGAGAAACTACAATGAGCAGTTCTTC. Protein product: CASRLRTSGRNYNEQFF.

The rearrangement uses TRBV4-1 and TRBJ2-7; TRBD1 agrees at 8 bases. The CDR3 is made up of 13 amino acids. Per germline, CDR1 MGHRA and CDR2 YSYEKL. Trimming removed 4 bases from V and 5 bases from J; junction bases left unmatched: 4. This CDR3 reads CASSRTGPDEQYF. CDR3 nucleotide sequence: TGCGCCAGCAGCCGGACAGGGCCGGACGAGCAGTACTTC.

This chain uses TRBV5-5 with TRBJ1-1; D is possibly TRBD1 (6 bases). The V gene lost 4 bases and the J gene lost 8 bases, with 15 bases spanning the gap. Germline CDR1 SGHKS, CDR2 YYEKEE (reference sequence). CDR3 size: 13 residues. The CDR3 reads CASSLLRGGEAFF. CDR3 bases: TGTGCCAGCAGCCTTCTCAGGGGCGGAGAAGCTTTCTTT.

V and J are TRBV6-6 and TRBJ2-3; no clear D gene. This CDR3 is 14 amino acids long. V shed 7 bases and J shed 0 bases, with 11 bases lying between them. The germline CDR1 and CDR2 sequences are MNHNY and SVGAGI (reference sequence). The CDR3: CASILQLSTDTQYF. The CDR3 bases are TGTGCCAGCATCTTACAGCTTAGCACAGATACGCAGTATTTT.

The chain carries TRBV9 and TRBJ1-1; 7 bases line up with TRBD1. Unmatched junction bases numbered 6, after V lost 3 bases and J lost 4 bases. CDR1 SGDLS and CDR2 YYNGEE come from the germline V gene. This CDR3 is built from 14 residues. The CDR3 nucleotides read TGTGCCAGCAGCGAGACAGGGAGATTCACTGAAGCTTTCTTT. Translated: CASSETGRFTEAFF.

This clone was seen only a few times. Here the CDR3 DNA reads TGCGCCAGCAGCCAAGACGGCGGGGGGTACACCGGGGAGCTGTTTTTT. This codes for CASSQDGGGYTGELFF. The rearrangement joins TRBV4-3 to TRBJ2-2, with 8 bases matching TRBD2. The germline gives CDR1 LGHNA, CDR2 YSLEER. J was trimmed by 3 bases and V by 0 bases; bases with no gene match: 3. CDR3 length: 16 amino acids.

The chain has TRBV5-1 and TRBJ1-1; TRBD1 might be the D (5 bases). Germline values: CDR1 SGHRS, CDR2 YFSETQ. The germline V and J ends were trimmed by 0 bases and 7 bases, with 7 bases remaining between them. The CDR3 extends over 12 amino acids. CDR3 nucleotides: TGCGCCAGCAGCTTGGGACAGAGTGAAGCTTTCTTT. Translated, it gives CASSLGQSEAFF. The full variable domain, completed using reference TRBV5-1 and TRBJ1-1, is KAGVTQTPRYLIKTRGQQVTLSCSPISGHRSVSWYQQTPGQGLQFLFEYFSETQRNKGNFPGRFSGRQFSNSRSEMNVSTLELGDSALYLCASSLGQSEAFFGQGTRLTVV.

The chain recombines TRBV6-5 with TRBJ1-1; D call uncertain. The CDR3 is 13 amino acids. Trimming removed 5 bases at V and 0 bases at J, with 7 bases between. The V gene's germline CDR1 is MNHEY and CDR2 SVGAGI. This CDR3 reads CASSHEMNTEAFF. CDR3 DNA: TGTGCCAGCAGTCACGAGATGAACACTGAAGCTTTCTTT.

The rearrangement uses TRBV29-1 and TRBJ2-1; TRBD1 matches at 8 bases. V lost 6 bases to trimming and J lost 4 bases; unmatched junction nucleotides: 2. In germline, CDR1 is SQVTM, CDR2 ANQGSEA. The CDR3 loop spans 12 amino acids. The chain's CDR3 is CSVHRGYNEQFF. CDR3 sequence (DNA): TGCAGCGTCCACAGGGGGTACAATGAGCAGTTCTTC.

Only one count was recorded for this clone. The chain uses TRBV6-5 and TRBJ1-6; 7 bases align to TRBD1. Germline V lookup: CDR1 MNHEY, CDR2 SVGAGI. V lost 6 bases, J lost 10 bases, and 6 bases stayed unmatched. This CDR3 has 13 residues. The CDR3 nucleotides are TGTGCCAGCAGCAGACAGGGAAGGTCACCCCTCCACTTT. Its translation is CASSRQGRSPLHF.

The J gene is TRBJ2-3, the V gene TRBV11-2; 7 bases are a match to TRBD2. Germline loops: CDR1 SGHAT, CDR2 FQNNGV. This CDR3 contains 12 residues. V shed 5 bases, J shed 7 bases, and the junction held 3 bases outside the gene matches. In DNA, the CDR3 is TGTGCCAGCAGCCCCGGGGGGTATACGCAGTATTTT. Translating it yields CASSPGGYTQYF.

This clone was picked up one time. An end of the junction does not agree with germline; a read error may underlie this. This sequence joins TRBV7-7 and TRBJ2-1, with 9 nucleotides matching TRBD1. The CDR3 is 13 amino acids. Looked up from germline, CDR1 is SSHAT and CDR2 is FNYEAQ (reference sequence). The CDR3 loop is CASSGAGQGEQFF. The CDR3 DNA reads TGTGCTAGCAGCGGGGCGGGACAGGGAGAGCAGTTCTTC.

This clone has just a few counts. This chain uses TRBV6-1 with TRBJ2-2; D is possibly TRBD2 (6 bases). Germline V CDR1 and CDR2: MNHNS, SASEGT. V was clipped by 4 bases and J by 1 base, with 10 bases between them. CDR3 length: 15 amino acids. For the CDR3, the DNA is TGTGCCAGCAGTGCCGGGAGAATGAACACCGGGGAGCTGTTTTTT. It encodes CASSAGRMNTGELFF.

This clone occurred a few times. The chain carries TRBV4-2 and TRBJ1-4; 8 bases align to TRBD1. The V gene end was trimmed by 1 base and the J gene end by 7 bases; junction bases not matched to a gene: 8. The CDR3 has 16 amino acids. The germline V gene encodes CDR1 LGHNA and CDR2 YNFKEQ. As DNA, the CDR3 is TGTGCCAGCAGCCAAGGTGACAGGGGAACGGGTGAAAAACTGTTTTTT. Its protein product is CASSQGDRGTGEKLFF.

The chain carries TRBV16 and TRBJ1-2, with D possibly being TRBD1 (6 bases). This CDR3 has 15 amino acids. The V and J ends lost 3 bases and 0 bases respectively, with 11 bases between them. Per the germline V gene, CDR1 is KGHSY and CDR2 is FQNENV. CDR3 residues: CASSHLQGSNYGYTF. The DNA for the CDR3 is TGTGCCAGCAGCCACCTACAGGGCTCTAACTATGGCTACACCTTC.

V usage is TRBV27 and J usage is TRBJ2-7; 11 bases fit TRBD1. The CDR3 is 15 amino acids. Germline CDR1 MNHEY, CDR2 SMNVEV (reference sequence). V shed 6 bases and J 3 bases; nucleotides not matched to a gene: 7. CDR3 coding DNA: TGTGCCAGCAGAACGGGACAGGGGGGCAACTACGAGCAGTACTTC. This encodes CASRTGQGGNYEQYF.

The chain links TRBV15 to TRBJ2-1; D is undetermined. CDR1 and CDR2 (germline): LNHNV, YYDKDF (reference sequence). Trimming took 2 bases from V and 5 from J, leaving 7 bases between them. The CDR3 is 13 residues long. The CDR3 is CATSRPTNNEQFF. The CDR3 DNA reads TGTGCCACCAGCAGACCCACAAACAATGAGCAGTTCTTC.

The chain is built from TRBV6-1 and TRBJ2-5, with TRBD1 identical over 8 bases. With V trimmed by 7 bases and J by 4 bases, 11 bases remained unmatched. The CDR3 has 15 residues. Looked up from germline, CDR1 is MNHNS and CDR2 is SASEGT. CDR3 protein: CASTTDRGSVETQYF. CDR3 in DNA: TGTGCCAGCACCACCGACAGGGGCAGCGTAGAGACCCAGTACTTC.

This chain joins TRBV27 and TRBJ2-1; D may be TRBD2 (6 bases). V was shortened by 6 bases and J by 3 bases, with 9 bases between the two germline ends. Germline values: CDR1 MNHEY, CDR2 SMNVEV (reference sequence). The CDR3 runs 13 residues. The CDR3 DNA follows: TGTGCCAGCAGGGGGCGGGACTACAATGAGCAGTTCTTC. Residues: CASRGRDYNEQFF.

The chain employs TRBV7-8 and TRBJ2-1; D might be TRBD2 (5 bases). CDR3 length: 17 amino acids. Germline CDR1 SGHVS, CDR2 FQNEAQ. Trimming pared 1 base from V and 6 bases from J, leaving 19 bases between. The CDR3 coding sequence is TGTGCCAGCAGCTTAGACGAGACCGACTACCTAGGCAATGAGCAGTTCTTC. Amino acids: CASSLDETDYLGNEQFF.